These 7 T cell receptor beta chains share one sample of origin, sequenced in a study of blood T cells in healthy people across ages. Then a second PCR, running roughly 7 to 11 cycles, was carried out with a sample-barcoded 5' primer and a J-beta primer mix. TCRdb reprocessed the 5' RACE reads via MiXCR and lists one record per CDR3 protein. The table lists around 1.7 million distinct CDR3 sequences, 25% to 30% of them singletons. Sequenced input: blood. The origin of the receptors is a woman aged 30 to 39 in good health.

The CDR3 is CASSQGENGYTF. The CDR3 DNA is TGCGCCAGCAGCCAAGGGGAGAATGGCTACACCTTC. This chain connects TRBV4-1 to TRBJ1-2, with unresolved D. The V and J ends lost 1 base and 6 bases respectively, with 6 bases between them. The germline V gene encodes CDR1 MGHRA and CDR2 YSYEKL. The CDR3 consists of 12 residues.

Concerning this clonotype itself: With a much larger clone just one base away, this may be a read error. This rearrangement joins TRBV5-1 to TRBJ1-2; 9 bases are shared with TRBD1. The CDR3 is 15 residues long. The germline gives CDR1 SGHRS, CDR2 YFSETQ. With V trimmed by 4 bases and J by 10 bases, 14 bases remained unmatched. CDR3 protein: CASSPATGGVPDYTF. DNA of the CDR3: TGCGCCAGCAGCCCGGCGACAGGGGGGGTTCCTGACTACACCTTC.

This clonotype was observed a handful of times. The CDR3 nucleotides are TGTGCCAGCAGTCAGACTAGCGGGTGGTACCAAGAGACCCAGTACTTC. Translated, it gives CASSQTSGWYQETQYF. The chain combines TRBV12-3 or TRBV12-4 with TRBJ2-5; 10 nucleotides match TRBD2. V was clipped by 5 bases and J by 0 bases; unmatched bases: 6. CDR3 length: 16 residues.

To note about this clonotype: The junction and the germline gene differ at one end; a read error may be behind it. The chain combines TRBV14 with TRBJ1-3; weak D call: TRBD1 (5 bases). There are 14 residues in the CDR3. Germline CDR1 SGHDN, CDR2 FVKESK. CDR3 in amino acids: CASSQPGRGNTTYF. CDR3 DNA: TGTGCCAGCAGCCAACCAGGGCGGGGAAACACCACATATTTT.

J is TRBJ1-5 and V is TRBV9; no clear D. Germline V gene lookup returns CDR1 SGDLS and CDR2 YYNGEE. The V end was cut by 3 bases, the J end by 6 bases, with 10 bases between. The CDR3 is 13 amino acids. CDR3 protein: CASSAVRCQPQHF. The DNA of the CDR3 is TGTGCCAGCAGCGCCGTTCGATGTCAGCCCCAGCATTTT.

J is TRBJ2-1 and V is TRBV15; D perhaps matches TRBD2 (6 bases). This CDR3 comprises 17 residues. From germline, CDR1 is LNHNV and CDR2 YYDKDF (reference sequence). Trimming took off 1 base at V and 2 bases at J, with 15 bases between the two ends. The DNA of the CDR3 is TGTGCCACCAGCAGAGGGTACGGCGGGGTTCCCTACAATGAGCAGTTCTTC. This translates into CATSRGYGGVPYNEQFF.

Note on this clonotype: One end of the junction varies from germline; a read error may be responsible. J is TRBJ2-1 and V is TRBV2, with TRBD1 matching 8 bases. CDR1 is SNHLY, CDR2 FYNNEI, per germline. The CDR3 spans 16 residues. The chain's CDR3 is CASREDQGALYNEQFF. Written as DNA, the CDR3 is TGTGCCAGCAGGGAAGACCAGGGGGCGCTTTACAATGAACAGTTCTTC.